The T cell receptor (beta chain) described here comes from a study of CD8 T cells in ankylosing spondylitis. Study-level results: In ankylosing spondylitis blood, a motif of roughly 8 highly homologous TCR beta variants appeared characteristic. Before this, some motif variants had been reported in reactive arthritis synovial fluid and blood.

The CDR3 runs 16 residues. V dropped 0 bases and J dropped 6; count of bases not matched to a gene: 6. From germline, CDR1 is DFQATT and CDR2 SNEGSKA (reference sequence). TCRdb fed the 5' RACE reads into MiXCR, producing one record per CDR3 protein. Here the sample spans 150,000 or so distinct CDR3 sequences, around 18% being singletons. The table lists this clonotype with a few counts. Its antigen is unidentified. The V and J genes are TRBV20-1 and TRBJ2-5; 14 positions agree with TRBD2. This receptor was taken from a male donor with ankylosing spondylitis or in good health (not recorded which). The specimen was blood, either unsorted or a sorted T cell fraction (not recorded which). As DNA, the CDR3 is TGCAGTGCTAGAGATCCCGGACTAGCGGGAGGACAGACCCAGTACTTC. Protein sequence: CSARDPGLAGGQTQYF.